In its sample, the clone carrying this T cell receptor beta chain was seen a few times. Each CDR3 protein gets one entry after TCRdb re-called the RT-PCR reads with MiXCR. The table shows approximately 410,000 distinct CDR3 sequences, with 16% occurring only once. The record originates from a study of patients and donors after allogeneic stem cell transplantation. The V gene end was trimmed by 0 bases and the J gene end by 4 bases; junction bases not matched to a gene: 6. The CDR3 is made up of 15 amino acids. Germline CDR1 and CDR2: DFQATT and SNEGSKA (reference sequence). Sequencing was done on a sample of blood, either unsorted or a sorted T cell fraction (not recorded which). The TCR originated in a human donor who was either an allogeneic HSCT recipient or a stem cell or donor lymphocyte infusion donor (not recorded which). It is not recorded whose cells these are; they may come from a transplant donor. The gene calls are TRBV20-1 and TRBJ2-1; the match to TRBD2 covers 7 bases. Here the CDR3 reads CSARDAWREYNEQFF. The CDR3 coding sequence is TGCAGTGCTAGAGACGCCTGGCGGGAGTACAATGAGCAGTTCTTC.